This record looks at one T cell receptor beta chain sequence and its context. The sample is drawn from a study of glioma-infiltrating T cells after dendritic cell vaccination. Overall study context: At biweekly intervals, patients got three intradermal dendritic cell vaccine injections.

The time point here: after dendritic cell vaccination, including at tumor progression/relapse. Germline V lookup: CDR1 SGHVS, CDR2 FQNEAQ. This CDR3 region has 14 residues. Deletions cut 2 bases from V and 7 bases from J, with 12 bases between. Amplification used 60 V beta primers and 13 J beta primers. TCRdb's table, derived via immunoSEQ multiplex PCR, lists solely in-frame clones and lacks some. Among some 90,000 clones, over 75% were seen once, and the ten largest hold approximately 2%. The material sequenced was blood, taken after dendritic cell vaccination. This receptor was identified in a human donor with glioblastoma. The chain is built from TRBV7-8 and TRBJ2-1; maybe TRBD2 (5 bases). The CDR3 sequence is CASSLRGSRNEQFF. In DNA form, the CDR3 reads TGTGCCAGCAGCTTAAGAGGGTCGAGGAATGAGCAGTTCTTC.